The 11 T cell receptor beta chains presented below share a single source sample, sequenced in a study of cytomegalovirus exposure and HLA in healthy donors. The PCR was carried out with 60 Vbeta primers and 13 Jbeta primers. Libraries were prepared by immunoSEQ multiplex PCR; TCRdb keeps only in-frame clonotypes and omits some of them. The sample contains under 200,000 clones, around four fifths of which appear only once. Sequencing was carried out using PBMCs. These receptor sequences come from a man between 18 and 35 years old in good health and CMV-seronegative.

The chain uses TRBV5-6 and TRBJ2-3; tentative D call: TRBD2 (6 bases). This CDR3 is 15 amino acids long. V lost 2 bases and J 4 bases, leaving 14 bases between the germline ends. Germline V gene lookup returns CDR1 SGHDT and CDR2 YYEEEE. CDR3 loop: CASSFPGSSADTQYF. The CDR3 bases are TGTGCCAGCAGCTTCCCGGGGTCTAGCGCAGATACGCAGTATTTT.

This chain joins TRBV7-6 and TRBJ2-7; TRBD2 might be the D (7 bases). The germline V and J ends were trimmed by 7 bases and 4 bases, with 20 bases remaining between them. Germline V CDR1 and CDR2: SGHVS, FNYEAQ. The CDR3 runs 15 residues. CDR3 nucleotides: TGTGCCAGCACCACCATGGGGGGGGCACCTTACGAGCAGTACTTC. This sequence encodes CASTTMGGAPYEQYF.

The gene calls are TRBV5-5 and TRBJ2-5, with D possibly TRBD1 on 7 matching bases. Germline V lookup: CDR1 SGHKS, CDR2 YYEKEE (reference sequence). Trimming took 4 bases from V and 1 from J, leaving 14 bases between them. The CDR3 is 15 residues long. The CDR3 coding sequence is TGTGCCAGCAGCACTCAGGGGGGTACCCAAGAGACCCAGTACTTC. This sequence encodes CASSTQGGTQETQYF. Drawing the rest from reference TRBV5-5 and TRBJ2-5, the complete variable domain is DAGVTQSPTHLIKTRGQQVTLRCSPISGHKSVSWYQQVLGQGPQFIFQYYEKEERGRGNFPDRFSARQFPNYSSELNVNALLLGDSALYLCASSTQGGTQETQYFGPGTRLLVL.

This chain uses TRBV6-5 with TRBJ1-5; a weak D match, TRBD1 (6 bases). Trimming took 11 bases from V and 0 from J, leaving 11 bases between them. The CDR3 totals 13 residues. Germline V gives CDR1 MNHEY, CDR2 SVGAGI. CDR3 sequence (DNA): TGTGCCTCGCAGGGGTATAGCAATCAGCCCCAGCATTTT. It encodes CASQGYSNQPQHF.

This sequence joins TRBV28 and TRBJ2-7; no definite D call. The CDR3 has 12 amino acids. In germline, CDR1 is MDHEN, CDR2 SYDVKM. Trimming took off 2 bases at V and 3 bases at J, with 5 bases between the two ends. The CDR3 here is CASSLNIYEQYF. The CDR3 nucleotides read TGTGCCAGCAGTTTAAATATCTACGAGCAGTACTTC.

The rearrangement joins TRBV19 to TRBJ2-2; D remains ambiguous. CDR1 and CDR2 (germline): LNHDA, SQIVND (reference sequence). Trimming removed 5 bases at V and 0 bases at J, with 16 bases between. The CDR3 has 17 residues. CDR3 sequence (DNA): TGTGCCAGTAGTGGAAGGCAGCCAGGATCGAACACCGGGGAGCTGTTTTTT. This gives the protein CASSGRQPGSNTGELFF.

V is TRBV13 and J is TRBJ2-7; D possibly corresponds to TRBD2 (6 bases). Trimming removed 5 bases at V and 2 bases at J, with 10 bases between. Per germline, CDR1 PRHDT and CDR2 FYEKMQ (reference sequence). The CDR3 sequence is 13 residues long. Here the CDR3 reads CASSLSGAYEQYF. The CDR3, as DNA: TGTGCCAGCAGCCTTAGCGGAGCCTACGAGCAGTACTTC.

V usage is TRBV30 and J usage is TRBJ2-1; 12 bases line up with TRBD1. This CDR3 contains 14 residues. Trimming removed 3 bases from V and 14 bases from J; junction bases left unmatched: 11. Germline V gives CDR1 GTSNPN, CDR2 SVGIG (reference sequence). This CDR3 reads CAWRGQGASYQEFF. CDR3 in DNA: TGTGCCTGGAGGGGACAGGGGGCCTCGTATCAGGAGTTCTTC.

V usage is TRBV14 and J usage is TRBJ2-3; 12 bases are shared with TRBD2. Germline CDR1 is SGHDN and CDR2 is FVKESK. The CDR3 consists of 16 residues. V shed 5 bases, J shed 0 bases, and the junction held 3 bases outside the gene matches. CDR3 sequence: CASSILAGGSTDTQYF. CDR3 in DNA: TGTGCCAGCAGCATACTAGCGGGAGGCAGCACAGATACGCAGTATTTT.

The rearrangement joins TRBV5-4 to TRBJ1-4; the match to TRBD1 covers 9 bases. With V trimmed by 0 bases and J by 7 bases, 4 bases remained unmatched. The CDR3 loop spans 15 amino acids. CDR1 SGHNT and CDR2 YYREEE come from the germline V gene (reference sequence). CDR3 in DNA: TGTGCCAGCAGCTTGGCCACAGGGGGCGGTGAAAAACTGTTTTTT. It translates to CASSLATGGGEKLFF.

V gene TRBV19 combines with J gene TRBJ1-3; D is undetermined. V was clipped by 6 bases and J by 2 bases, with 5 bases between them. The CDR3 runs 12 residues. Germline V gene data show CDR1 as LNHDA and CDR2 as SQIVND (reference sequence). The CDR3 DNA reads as TGTGCCAGTAGCCAAACTGGAAACACCATATATTTT. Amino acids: CASSQTGNTIYF.